The following is a TCR beta chain sequence with its context. The data stem from a study of blood T cell repertoires in COVID-19. Sequencing used immunoSEQ multiplex PCR; TCRdb keeps in-frame clones, though not all of them. The data show fewer than 250,000 clones, with 81% seen just once and around 9% held by the top ten. Trimming removed 0 bases at V and 2 bases at J, with 9 bases between. Germline V gene sequence: CDR1 SGHKS, CDR2 YYEKEE (reference sequence). The CDR3 is 14 residues long. Adults between about 18 and 89 years of age took part from 24 US areas. Assignment of participants to cohorts was predicated upon participant-reported clinical history.

Material: PBMCs or T cells enriched from blood (not recorded which). The clonotype comes from a woman in her fifties or sixties with acute COVID-19. The chain uses TRBV5-5 and TRBJ2-7; D is undetermined. CDR3 bases: TGTGCCAGCAGCTTGGCCCTAGGCCCCTACGAGCAGTACTTC. Its translation: CASSLALGPYEQYF. The variable domain in full, completed from reference TRBV5-5 and TRBJ2-7, reads DAGVTQSPTHLIKTRGQQVTLRCSPISGHKSVSWYQQVLGQGPQFIFQYYEKEERGRGNFPDRFSARQFPNYSSELNVNALLLGDSALYLCASSLALGPYEQYFGPGTRLTVT.